The clone carrying this T cell receptor (beta chain) was counted ten times or more. Germline V gene sequence: CDR1 SGHDN, CDR2 FVKESK. V lost 0 bases and J lost 8, with 12 bases in between. The CDR3 is made up of 14 amino acids. The sample is drawn from a study of molecular identifiers for immune sequencing clone quantification. TCRdb analysed the PCR reads with MiXCR anew, one entry per CDR3 protein. The table lists about 510,000 distinct CDR3 sequences, over 20% of them singletons. This chain uses TRBV14 with TRBJ2-3; D uncertain. The clonotype comes from a human donor in good health. Some libraries in this study had Jurkat cell RNA spiked in. Source material: naive CD8+ T cells from blood, with Jurkat cell RNA spiked in. Subset defined: FACS-sorted CD8+CD4-CCR7+CD45RA+ naive T cells. The DNA for the CDR3 is TGTGCCAGCAGCCAAGACATGGGTGGTGGTACGCAGTATTTT. Its protein is CASSQDMGGGTQYF. The full variable domain, with the rest looked up from reference TRBV14 and TRBJ2-3, is EAGVTQFPSHSVIEKGQTVTLRCDPISGHDNLYWYRRVMGKEIKFLLHFVKESKQDESGMPNNRFLAERTGGTYSTLKVQPAELEDSGVYFCASSQDMGGGTQYFGPGTRLTVL.